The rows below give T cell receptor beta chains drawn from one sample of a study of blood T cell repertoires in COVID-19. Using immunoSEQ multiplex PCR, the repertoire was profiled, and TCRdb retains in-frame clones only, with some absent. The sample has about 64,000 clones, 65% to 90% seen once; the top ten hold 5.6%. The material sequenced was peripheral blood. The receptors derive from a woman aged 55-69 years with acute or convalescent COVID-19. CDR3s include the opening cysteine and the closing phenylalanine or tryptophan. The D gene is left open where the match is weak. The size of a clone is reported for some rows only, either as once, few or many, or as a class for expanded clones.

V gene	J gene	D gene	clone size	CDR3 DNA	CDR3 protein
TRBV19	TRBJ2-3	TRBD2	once	TGTGCCAGTAGTATAACGACTAGAGCGGGGATTATAGGAGATACGCAGTATTTT	CASSITTRAGIIGDTQYF
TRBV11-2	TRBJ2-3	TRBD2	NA	TGTGCCAGCAGCTTAGAGCCTAGCGGGGGGATGCAGTATTTT	CASSLEPSGGMQYF
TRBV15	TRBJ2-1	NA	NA	TGTGCCACCAGCAGAGGAGGGAGCGGGCACGGTGAGCAGTTCTTC	CATSRGGSGHGEQFF
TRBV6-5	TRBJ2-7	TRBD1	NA	TGTGCCAGCAGTTACTTGGGACAGGAAACCTACGAGCAGTACTTC	CASSYLGQETYEQYF
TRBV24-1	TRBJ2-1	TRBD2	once	TGTGCCACCAGCTCAAGCGGGGGGGCCAACAATGAGCAGTTCTTC	CATSSSGGANNEQFF
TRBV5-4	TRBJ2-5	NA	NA	TGTGCCAGCAGCTCTGGCGGGGTACAAGAGACCCAGTACTTC	CASSSGGVQETQYF
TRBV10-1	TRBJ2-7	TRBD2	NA	TGCGCCAGCAGTGGGCGGGGGGAGGTACCCTCCTACGAGCAGTACTTC	CASSGRGEVPSYEQYF
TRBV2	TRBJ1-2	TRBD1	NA	TGTGCCAGCAGCGCTCAAAACGACAGGGTCTATGGCTACACCTTC	CASSAQNDRVYGYTF
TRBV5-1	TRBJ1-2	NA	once	TGCGCCAGCAGCTATGCAGGGACTCGTAATGGCTACACCTTC	CASSYAGTRNGYTF
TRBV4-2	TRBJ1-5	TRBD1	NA	TGTGCCAGCAGCCAAGAGGCGGGACAGAAATATCAGCCCCAGCATTTT	CASSQEAGQKYQPQHF
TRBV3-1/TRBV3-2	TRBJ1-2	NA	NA	TGTGCCAGCACCGACCCCGGGAAGAGGGATGGCTACACCTTC	CASTDPGKRDGYTF
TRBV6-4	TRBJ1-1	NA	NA	TGTGCCAGCAAAGGGGCTGGCACTGAAGCTTTCTTT	CASKGAGTEAFF
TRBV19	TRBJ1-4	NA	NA	TGTGCCAGTAGTCCTCTTTTGGGGGGGGCTGAAAAACTGTTTTTT	CASSPLLGGAEKLFF
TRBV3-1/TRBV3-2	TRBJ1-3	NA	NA	TGTGCCAGCAGCCGACACGGCTCTGGAAACACCATATATTTT	CASSRHGSGNTIYF
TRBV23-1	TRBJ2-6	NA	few	TGCGCCAGCAGTCAAAAGACAGAAGTTGACTCTGGGGCCAACGTCCTGACTTTC	CASSQKTEVDSGANVLTF
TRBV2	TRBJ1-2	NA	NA	TGTGCCAGCAGTGTACAACCAAACTATGGCTACACCTTC	CASSVQPNYGYTF
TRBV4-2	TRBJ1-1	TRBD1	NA	TGTGCCAGCAGCCGAGCAGGACAGGGTAACACTGAAGCTTTCTTT	CASSRAGQGNTEAFF
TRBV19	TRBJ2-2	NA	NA	TGTGCCAGTAGTATAGACGGGGGGCTCACCGGGGAGCTGTTTTTT	CASSIDGGLTGELFF
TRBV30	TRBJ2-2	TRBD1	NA	TGTGCCGGGACAGTCACCGGGGAGCTGTTTTTT	CAGTVTGELFF
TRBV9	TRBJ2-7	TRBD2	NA	TGTGCCAGCAGCTTACTGACTAGCGACAAGCAGTACTTC	CASSLLTSDKQYF
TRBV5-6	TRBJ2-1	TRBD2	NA	TGTGCCAGCAGCTTGGCGGGCGGGGGGGCCTACAATGAGCAGTTCTTC	CASSLAGGGAYNEQFF
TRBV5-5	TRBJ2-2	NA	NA	TGTGCCAGCAGCTTGCAGGGATCGGGCACCGGGGAGCTGTTTTTT	CASSLQGSGTGELFF
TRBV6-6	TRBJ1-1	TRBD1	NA	TGTGCCAGCAGTGAGACAGGGGGGGACACTGAAGCTTTCTTT	CASSETGGDTEAFF
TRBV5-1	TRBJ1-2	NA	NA	TGCGCCAGCAGCTTGGACAGGAAGTATGGCTACACCTTC	CASSLDRKYGYTF
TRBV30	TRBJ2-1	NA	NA	TGTGCCTGGCGAAGGGACAACTACAATGAGCAGTTCTTC	CAWRRDNYNEQFF
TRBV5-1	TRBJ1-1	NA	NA	TGCGCCAGCAGCACCCAGGGAACGGACACTGAAGCTTTCTTT	CASSTQGTDTEAFF
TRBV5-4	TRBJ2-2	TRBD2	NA	TGTGCCAGCAGCCCGGGGGGGGCGGGCACCGGGGAGCTGTTTTTT	CASSPGGAGTGELFF
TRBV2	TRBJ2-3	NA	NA	TGTGCCAGCAAGACAGACACAGATACGCAGTATTTT	CASKTDTDTQYF
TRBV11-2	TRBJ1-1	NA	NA	TGTGCCAGCAGCCCCTTGAACACTGAAGCTTTCTTT	CASSPLNTEAFF
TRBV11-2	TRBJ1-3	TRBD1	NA	TGTGCCAGCAGCTTCCCACAGGGGGCGATAAACACCATATATTTT	CASSFPQGAINTIYF
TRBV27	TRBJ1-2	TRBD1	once	TGTGCCAGCAGTCCTGGGACAGGGGGGGGCTATGGCTACACCTTC	CASSPGTGGGYGYTF
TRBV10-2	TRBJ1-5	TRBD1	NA	TGCGCCAGCAGTCGGGACAGGGGGGTTCAGCCCCAGCATTTT	CASSRDRGVQPQHF
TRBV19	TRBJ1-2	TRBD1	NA	TGTGCCAGTTCCCCTTGGGACAGGGGCCCTGGTAACTATGGCTACACCTTC	CASSPWDRGPGNYGYTF
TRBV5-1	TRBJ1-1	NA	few	TGCGCCAGCAGCTTGTGGGAGGGCCCCACTGAAGCTTTCTTT	CASSLWEGPTEAFF
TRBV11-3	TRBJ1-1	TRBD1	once	TGTGCCAGCAGCATGACAGGGGGCTTAACTGAAGCTTTCTTT	CASSMTGGLTEAFF
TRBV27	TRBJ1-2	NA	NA	TGTGCCAGCAGTATGAGGGGGAACTATGGCTACACCTTC	CASSMRGNYGYTF
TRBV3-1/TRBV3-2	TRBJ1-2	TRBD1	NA	TGTGCCAGCAGCCATACTCCGGGACAGCGGGGGTCTAACTATGGCTACACCTTC	CASSHTPGQRGSNYGYTF
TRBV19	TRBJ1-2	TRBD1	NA	TGTGCCAGTAGTATGTGGGACAGCTATGGCTACACCTTC	CASSMWDSYGYTF
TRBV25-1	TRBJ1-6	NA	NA	TGTGCCAGCACCGGGTCCGCCTATAATTCACCCCTCCACTTT	CASTGSAYNSPLHF
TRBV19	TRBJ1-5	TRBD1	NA	TGTGCCAGTAGACAGGGGGCTAGGGGCAATCAGCCCCAGCATTTT	CASRQGARGNQPQHF
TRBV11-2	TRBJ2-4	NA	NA	TGTGCCAGCAGCGAGAGGGGGGGACAGGATTTTATTCAGTACTTC	CASSERGGQDFIQYF
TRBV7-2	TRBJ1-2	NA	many	TGTGCCAGCAGCTTAGAGCGGGTCAACTATGGCTACACCTTC	CASSLERVNYGYTF
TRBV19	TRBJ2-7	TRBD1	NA	TGTGCCAGTAGCAGGGACAGGGGAACCGAGCAGTACTTC	CASSRDRGTEQYF
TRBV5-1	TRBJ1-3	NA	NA	TGCGCCAGCAGCTTGGCAGGGGTAGACACCATATATTTT	CASSLAGVDTIYF
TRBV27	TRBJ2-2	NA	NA	TGTGCCAGCAGCCTGACAGCCCCTAGCACCGGGGAGCTGTTTTTT	CASSLTAPSTGELFF
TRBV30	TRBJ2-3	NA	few	TGTGCCTGGAGTGGAGGCCTTGGCCCAGATACGCAGTATTTT	CAWSGGLGPDTQYF
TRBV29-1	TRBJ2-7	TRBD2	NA	TGCAGCGTTACCCACGGGGGGGCGGGGGAGCAGTACTTC	CSVTHGGAGEQYF
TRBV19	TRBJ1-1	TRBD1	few	TGTGCCAGTAGACCGGGACAGGGGGGGACGTGGACTGAAGCTTTCTTT	CASRPGQGGTWTEAFF